The 30 T cell receptor beta chains in this list originate from one sample, sequenced in a study of blood T cell repertoires in COVID-19. Measured with immunoSEQ multiplex PCR; TCRdb has only the in-frame clones, and not every one. The table has about 46,000 clones, around 90% seen once. Sequencing was carried out using peripheral blood. These receptors were collected from a man in his forties or fifties with acute or convalescent COVID-19.

The chain links TRBV24-1 to TRBJ2-2, with a weak D call TRBD2 (7 bases). There are 13 residues in the CDR3. Germline V lookup: CDR1 KGHDR, CDR2 SFDVKD. Trimming shortened V by 8 bases and J by 8 bases, and 14 bases separated the two germline ends. CDR3 DNA: TGTGCCACCATGTACGGGGGGCTGGGGGAGCTGTTTTTT. It encodes CATMYGGLGELFF.

The chain recombines TRBV9 with TRBJ2-2; 7 bases map to TRBD2. V lost 0 bases and J lost 4; bases outside the gene matches: 0. This CDR3 comprises 14 residues. CDR1 and CDR2 from the germline V gene are SGDLS and YYNGEE. The CDR3 loop is CASSVAGGTGELFF. Written as DNA, the CDR3 is TGTGCCAGCAGCGTAGCGGGGGGCACCGGGGAGCTGTTTTTT.

The J gene is TRBJ2-7, the V gene TRBV9; possible D gene TRBD2, 7 bases. Looked up from germline, CDR1 is SGDLS and CDR2 is YYNGEE. V lost 4 bases to trimming and J lost 6 bases, with 14 bases between them. The CDR3 runs to 13 residues. CDR3 nucleotides: TGTGCCAGCAGCCACGGCGGGGGCGGCGAGCAGTACTTC. This sequence encodes CASSHGGGGEQYF. The full variable domain, its missing parts supplied by reference TRBV9 and TRBJ2-7, is DSGVTQTPKHLITATGQRVTLRCSPRSGDLSVYWYQQSLDQGLQFLIQYYNGEERAKGNILERFSAQQFPDLHSELNLSSLELGDSALYFCASSHGGGGEQYFGPGTRLTVT.

Only one count was recorded for this clone. This chain uses TRBV9 with TRBJ1-3; TRBD1 matches at 9 bases. The CDR3 loop spans 16 amino acids. With 0 bases clipped from V and 2 bases from J, the junction kept 3 bases outside the gene matches. Germline V gene lookup returns CDR1 SGDLS and CDR2 YYNGEE. CDR3 in DNA: TGTGCCAGCAGCGTAGAACAGGGGGCAACTGGAAACACCATATATTTT. Its protein product is CASSVEQGATGNTIYF.

This clone was seen a single time. The V and J genes are TRBV7-2 and TRBJ1-1; D may be TRBD1 (6 bases). Germline CDR1 and CDR2: SGHTA and FQGNSA. V shed 4 bases and J shed 4 bases, with 10 bases lying between them. CDR3 length: 13 amino acids. DNA for the CDR3: TGTGCCAGCAGCTCCCTCAGGGGCACTGAAGCTTTCTTT. Protein: CASSSLRGTEAFF.

The V gene is TRBV5-1, the J gene TRBJ1-2, with TRBD1 matching 10 bases. Per germline, CDR1 SGHRS and CDR2 YFSETQ. With 4 bases clipped from V and 6 bases from J, the junction kept 0 bases outside the gene matches. The CDR3 is 12 amino acids. This CDR3 is CASSGTGDGYTF. The DNA for the CDR3 is TGCGCCAGCAGCGGGACAGGGGATGGCTACACCTTC.

J is TRBJ1-5 and V is TRBV10-3, with D perhaps matching TRBD1 (6 bases). V was shortened by 4 bases and J by 10 bases, with 17 bases between the two germline ends. The CDR3 length is 14 residues. Germline V gene lookup returns CDR1 ENHRY and CDR2 SYGVKD. This CDR3 is CAISVKDSESPQHF. DNA of the CDR3: TGTGCCATCAGTGTTAAGGACAGTGAATCCCCCCAGCATTTT.

The chain uses TRBV5-4 and TRBJ1-2, with 7 nucleotides matching TRBD1. J lost 0 bases, V lost 5 bases, and 4 bases had no gene match. The germline V gene encodes CDR1 SGHNT and CDR2 YYREEE (reference sequence). The CDR3 length is 14 residues. The CDR3 loop reads CASRYGTANYGYTF. CDR3 DNA: TGTGCCAGCAGATACGGGACAGCTAACTATGGCTACACCTTC.

The rearrangement uses TRBV5-1 and TRBJ2-3; maybe TRBD2 (6 bases). CDR1 is SGHRS, CDR2 YFSETQ, per germline. Between the trimmed V and J ends, which lost 0 bases and 6 bases, there was a span of 11 bases. The length of the CDR3 is 14 residues. Written as DNA, the CDR3 is TGCGCCAGCAGCTTGGGCGGGGTGACGGATACGCAGTATTTT. Encoded protein: CASSLGGVTDTQYF.

The J gene is TRBJ1-1, the V gene TRBV7-9; TRBD1 matches 9 bases. V shed 5 bases and J 5 bases; nucleotides not matched to a gene: 9. CDR1 is SEHNR, CDR2 FQNEAQ, per germline (reference sequence). The CDR3 is 15 amino acids. As DNA, the CDR3 is TGTGCCAGCAGCCTAACCGGGACAGGGAGGACTGAAGCTTTCTTT. Translation: CASSLTGTGRTEAFF.

The genes are TRBV11-2 and TRBJ2-3; 9 positions agree with TRBD1. This CDR3 has 15 amino acids. The junction had 6 bases not matched to a gene; V was cut back by 5 bases and J by 3 bases. Germline CDR1 SGHAT, CDR2 FQNNGV. CDR3 amino acids: CASSDGTGLTDTQYF. Here the CDR3 DNA reads TGTGCCAGCAGCGACGGGACAGGGCTTACAGATACGCAGTATTTT.

This clone was detected only once. This sequence joins TRBV19 and TRBJ2-7; no clear D gene. Trimming took 5 bases from V and 0 from J, leaving 8 bases between them. CDR3 length: 13 amino acids. Germline CDR1 LNHDA, CDR2 SQIVND (reference sequence). CDR3 protein: CASSGQSSYEQYF. In DNA, the CDR3 is TGTGCCAGTAGTGGGCAGAGCTCCTACGAGCAGTACTTC.

The rearrangement uses TRBV5-1 and TRBJ2-5, with a possible D match to TRBD2 (5 bases). Germline V gene data show CDR1 as SGHRS and CDR2 as YFSETQ. Trimming took off 4 bases at V and 4 bases at J, with 8 bases between the two ends. There are 12 residues in the CDR3. The CDR3 nucleotides read TGCGCCAGCAGCCCGGGGAGAGAGACCCAGTACTTC. This sequence encodes CASSPGRETQYF.

This clone came up once. CDR3 sequence: CASSFPYNEQFF. The CDR3 bases are TGCGCCAGCAGCTTCCCTTACAATGAGCAGTTCTTC. This chain joins TRBV5-1 and TRBJ2-1; D remains unclear. Germline-derived CDR1 and CDR2 are SGHRS and YFSETQ. CDR3 length: 12 residues. V shed 2 bases and J shed 4 bases, with 4 bases lying between them.

The chain has TRBV6-1 and TRBJ2-7; D is unresolved. Germline CDR1 is MNHNS and CDR2 is SASEGT. The CDR3 spans 12 residues. The ends were cut back, 1 base at V and 3 bases at J, with 4 bases in the middle. CDR3 sequence reads: CASSEVFYEQYF. CDR3 sequence (DNA): TGTGCCAGCAGTGAAGTATTCTACGAGCAGTACTTC.

The chain employs TRBV11-2 and TRBJ2-7, with 9 positions matching TRBD2. Germline values: CDR1 SGHAT, CDR2 FQNNGV. V shed 1 base and J 4 bases; nucleotides not matched to a gene: 5. This CDR3 region has 15 residues. CDR3 sequence: CASSLGAGGVYEQYF. CDR3 DNA: TGTGCCAGCAGCTTAGGAGCGGGGGGCGTATACGAGCAGTACTTC.

In its sample, this clone was seen once. The chain employs TRBV7-8 and TRBJ1-2, with TRBD1 as a possible D gene (5 bases). The CDR3 consists of 14 residues. V lost 3 bases and J lost 4, with 12 bases in between. Germline CDR1 SGHVS, CDR2 FQNEAQ. The CDR3 is CASSFSGGGYGYTF. CDR3 in DNA: TGTGCCAGCAGCTTTAGTGGGGGAGGCTATGGCTACACCTTC.

This chain links TRBV25-1 with TRBJ1-2; D gene ambiguous. V was cut by 5 bases and J by 4 bases, with 11 bases left in between. This CDR3 is built from 13 residues. CDR1 and CDR2 (germline): MGHDK, SYGVNS. The CDR3 protein is CASSQALLYGYTF. DNA for the CDR3: TGTGCCAGCAGTCAAGCCTTACTCTATGGCTACACCTTC.

This chain joins TRBV3-1 (or the pseudogene TRBV3-2) and TRBJ2-2; D ambiguous. Trimming pared 2 bases from V and 4 bases from J, leaving 5 bases between. The germline gives CDR1 LGHDT, CDR2 YNNKEL (reference sequence). The CDR3 has 13 amino acids. CDR3 DNA sequence: TGTGCCAGCAGCCAACTTTTCACCGGGGAGCTGTTTTTT. Amino acids: CASSQLFTGELFF.

This chain uses TRBV29-1 with TRBJ1-2; the D is unclear. V gave up 2 bases and J gave up 4 bases, with 5 bases separating them. There are 11 residues in the CDR3. Germline lookup yields CDR1 SQVTM and CDR2 ANQGSEA. The CDR3 protein is CSVEISYGYTF. The DNA for the CDR3 is TGCAGCGTTGAAATATCCTATGGCTACACCTTC.

The genes are TRBV3-1 (or the pseudogene TRBV3-2) and TRBJ1-2, with D perhaps TRBD1 (5 bases). From germline, CDR1 is LGHDT and CDR2 YNNKEL (reference sequence). V lost 4 bases, J lost 0 bases, and 9 bases lay in between. CDR3 size: 14 residues. The CDR3 nucleotides are TGTGCCAGCAGCCGGGGGGAGCCTAACTATGGCTACACCTTC. Amino acids: CASSRGEPNYGYTF.

A single count supports this clone. V usage is TRBV7-9 and J usage is TRBJ2-6, with 11 positions matching TRBD1. The CDR3 totals 18 residues. Germline V gene lookup returns CDR1 SEHNR and CDR2 FQNEAQ (reference sequence). Germline trimming cut 7 bases from V and 0 bases from J; bases unmatched to any gene: 8. For the CDR3, the DNA is TGTGCCAGCACTAACGTAGGGACAGGGGGCTCTGGGGCCAACGTCCTGACTTTC. This gives the protein CASTNVGTGGSGANVLTF.

The chain combines TRBV3-1 (or the pseudogene TRBV3-2) with TRBJ1-1; D might be TRBD1 (5 bases). Germline loops: CDR1 LGHDT, CDR2 YNNKEL (reference sequence). The CDR3 runs to 13 residues. The ends were cut back, 1 base at V and 10 bases at J, with 13 bases in the middle. Here the CDR3 reads CASSQGSTARAFF. CDR3 coding DNA: TGTGCCAGCAGCCAAGGATCGACAGCTCGAGCTTTCTTT.

This chain connects TRBV2 to TRBJ1-1; no firm D call. This CDR3 contains 13 residues. The V gene lost 4 bases and the J gene lost 3 bases, with 9 bases spanning the gap. Germline V gene lookup returns CDR1 SNHLY and CDR2 FYNNEI. CDR3 region: CASSAGRDTEAFF. CDR3 nucleotides: TGTGCCAGCAGTGCCGGGAGGGACACTGAAGCTTTCTTT.

The chain has TRBV4-1 and TRBJ1-1; D may be TRBD1 (5 bases). CDR3 length equals 14 residues. CDR1 is MGHRA, CDR2 YSYEKL, per germline. The germline V and J ends were trimmed by 0 bases and 12 bases, with 17 bases remaining between them. CDR3 DNA: TGCGCCAGCAGCCAAGATCTAGGGGCCCCAACGCCTTTCTTT. Amino acid sequence: CASSQDLGAPTPFF.

This chain connects TRBV11-1 to TRBJ1-1; TRBD1 is a possible D gene (6 bases). Trimming removed 5 bases at V and 3 bases at J, with 10 bases between. Germline values: CDR1 SGHAT, CDR2 FQDESV (reference sequence). CDR3 length equals 13 residues. CDR3 sequence: CASSLYRDTEAFF. CDR3 coding DNA: TGTGCCAGCAGCCTTTACAGGGACACTGAAGCTTTCTTT.

The chain is built from TRBV27 and TRBJ1-2, with a tentative D call TRBD1 (6 bases). Germline loops: CDR1 MNHEY, CDR2 SMNVEV (reference sequence). The CDR3 is 15 residues long. Trimming left V 4 bases short and J 8 bases short, with 20 bases between. CDR3 DNA sequence: TGTGCCAGCAGTTCTACTGCCACCAGGGGACGGGGCTACACCTTC. Translating gives CASSSTATRGRGYTF.

This clone was counted once. The rearrangement joins TRBV5-1 to TRBJ2-1, with no clear D. The V end lost 4 bases, the J end lost 7 bases, and 15 bases lay between the germline ends. The germline gives CDR1 SGHRS, CDR2 YFSETQ. This CDR3 has 14 residues. The CDR3 is CASSDPLGTNEQFF. The CDR3 bases are TGCGCCAGCAGCGACCCTCTAGGTACAAATGAGCAGTTCTTC.

J is TRBJ1-1 and V is TRBV19; no clear D. CDR3 length: 13 residues. Germline lookup yields CDR1 LNHDA and CDR2 SQIVND (reference sequence). V shed 3 bases and J shed 6 bases, with 11 bases lying between them. The CDR3 spells CASSISDSAEAFF. The CDR3 nucleotides read TGTGCCAGTAGTATTTCGGATAGCGCTGAAGCTTTCTTT.

This rearrangement joins TRBV5-6 to TRBJ2-1, with 7 bases fitting TRBD1. The CDR3 covers 18 residues. Germline V CDR1 and CDR2: SGHDT, YYEEEE. V trimming: 4 bases; J trimming: 7 bases; junction bases outside the gene matches: 20. In DNA form, the CDR3 reads TGTGCCAGCAGCCTTCAATTCCCGGGACAGAGTTTCTCTAATGAGCAGTTCTTC. Its translation: CASSLQFPGQSFSNEQFF.